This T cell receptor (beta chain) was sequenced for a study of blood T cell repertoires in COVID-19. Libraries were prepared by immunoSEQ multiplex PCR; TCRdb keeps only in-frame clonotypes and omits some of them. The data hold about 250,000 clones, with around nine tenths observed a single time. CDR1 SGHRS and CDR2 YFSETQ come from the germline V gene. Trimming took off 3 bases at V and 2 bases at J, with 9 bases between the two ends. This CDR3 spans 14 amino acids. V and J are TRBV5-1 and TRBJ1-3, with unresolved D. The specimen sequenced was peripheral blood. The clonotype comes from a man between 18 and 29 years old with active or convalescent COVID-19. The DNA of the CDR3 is TGCGCCAGCAGCTCCGCGGATACTGGAAACACCATATATTTT. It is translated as CASSSADTGNTIYF. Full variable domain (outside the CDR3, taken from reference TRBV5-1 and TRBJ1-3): KAGVTQTPRYLIKTRGQQVTLSCSPISGHRSVSWYQQTPGQGLQFLFEYFSETQRNKGNFPGRFSGRQFSNSRSEMNVSTLELGDSALYLCASSSADTGNTIYFGEGSWLTVV.